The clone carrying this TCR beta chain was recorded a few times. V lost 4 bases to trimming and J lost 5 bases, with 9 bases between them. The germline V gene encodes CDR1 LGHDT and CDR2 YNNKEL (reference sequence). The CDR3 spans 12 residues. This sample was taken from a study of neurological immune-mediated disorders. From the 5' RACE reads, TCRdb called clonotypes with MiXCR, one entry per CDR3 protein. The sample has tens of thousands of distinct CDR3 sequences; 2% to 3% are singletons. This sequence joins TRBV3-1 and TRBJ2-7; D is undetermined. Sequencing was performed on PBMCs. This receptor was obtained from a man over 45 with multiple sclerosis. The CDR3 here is CASSPHLDEQYF. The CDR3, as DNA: TGTGCCAGCAGCCCTCATCTGGACGAGCAGTACTTC.